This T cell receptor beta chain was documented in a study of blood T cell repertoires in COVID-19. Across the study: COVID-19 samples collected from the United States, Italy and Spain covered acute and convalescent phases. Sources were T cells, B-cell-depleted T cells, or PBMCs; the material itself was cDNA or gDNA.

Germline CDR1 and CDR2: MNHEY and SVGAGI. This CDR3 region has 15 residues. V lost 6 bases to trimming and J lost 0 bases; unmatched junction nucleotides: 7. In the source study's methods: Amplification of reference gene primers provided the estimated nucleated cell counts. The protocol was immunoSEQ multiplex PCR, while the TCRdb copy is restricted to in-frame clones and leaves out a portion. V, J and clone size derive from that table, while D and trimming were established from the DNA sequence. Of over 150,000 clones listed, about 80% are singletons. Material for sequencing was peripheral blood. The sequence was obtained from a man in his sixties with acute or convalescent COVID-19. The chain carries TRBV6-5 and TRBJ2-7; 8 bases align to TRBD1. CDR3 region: CASRTDRGYSYEQYF. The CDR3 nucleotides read TGTGCCAGCAGAACTGACAGGGGTTACTCCTACGAGCAGTACTTC.